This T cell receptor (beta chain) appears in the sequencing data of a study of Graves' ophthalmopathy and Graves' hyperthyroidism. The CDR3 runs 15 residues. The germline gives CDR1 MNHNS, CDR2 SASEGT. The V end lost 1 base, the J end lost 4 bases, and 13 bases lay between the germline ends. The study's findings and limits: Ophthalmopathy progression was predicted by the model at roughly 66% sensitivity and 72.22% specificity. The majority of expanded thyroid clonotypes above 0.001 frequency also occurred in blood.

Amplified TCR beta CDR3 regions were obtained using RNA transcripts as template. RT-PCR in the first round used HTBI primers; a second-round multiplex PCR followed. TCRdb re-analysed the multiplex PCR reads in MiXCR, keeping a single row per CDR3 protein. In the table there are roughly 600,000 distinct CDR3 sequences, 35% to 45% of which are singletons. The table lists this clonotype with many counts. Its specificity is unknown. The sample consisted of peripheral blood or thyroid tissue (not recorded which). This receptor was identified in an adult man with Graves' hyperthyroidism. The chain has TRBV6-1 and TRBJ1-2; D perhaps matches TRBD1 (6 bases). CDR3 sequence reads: CASSEGWTAIYGYTF. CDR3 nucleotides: TGTGCCAGCAGTGAAGGGTGGACAGCGATCTATGGCTACACCTTC.